This T cell receptor beta chain stems from a study of T cells expressing NK-cell markers. The CDR3 is 15 residues long. Germline CDR1 is DFQATT and CDR2 is SNEGSKA (reference sequence). TCRdb reanalyzed the 5' RACE reads and collapses them to one entry per CDR3 protein, without DNA. Its clone listing holds about 380,000 distinct CDR3 sequences. The sequence came from a man aged 18-75 years in good health. Input material: blood T cells: a sorted CD56 or NKG2C T cell subset, CD4+ or CD8+ T cells, or bulk PBMC T cells (not recorded which). The V and J genes are TRBV20-1 and TRBJ1-2. CDR3 region: CSARVDVTRNYGYTF.